A selection of T cell receptor beta chains follows, all from one sample in a study of T cells after posttransplantation cyclophosphamide. TCRdb's copy holds only in-frame clones and misses some; the assay was immunoSEQ multiplex PCR. The table lists fewer than 25,000 clones, over 95% of them singletons. Sequenced sample: naive CD4+ T cells sorted from PBMCs. These receptors came from a man aged 50 to 59 in good health, CMV-negative, and a related stem cell transplant donor. Each CDR3 is given with its conserved first and last residue. The D gene is left open where the match is weak. The listing skips clone size in some rows; elsewhere it reads once, few, many or a size class.

TRBD2	.	TRBJ2-2	TRBV11-2	TGTGCCAGCAAACCCCCCTCCGGGGGGGCCGGGGAGCTGTTTTTT	CASKPPSGGAGELFF
.	.	TRBJ2-1	TRBV7-3	TGTGCCAGCAGCTTAACTACTATTTACAATGAGCAGTTCTTC	CASSLTTIYNEQFF
TRBD1	.	TRBJ1-2	TRBV7-9	TGTGCCAGCAGCTTAGTGGCAGGGGGAGACTATGGCTACACCTTC	CASSLVAGGDYGYTF
TRBD1	.	TRBJ1-5	TRBV7-2	TGTGCCAGCAGCGTCCCCCCGGGACAGGGGTGGCAGCCCCAGCATTTT	CASSVPPGQGWQPQHF
.	.	TRBJ2-7	TRBV4-2	TGTGCCAGCAGCCAAGGACTTGGAACCTACGAGCAGTACTTC	CASSQGLGTYEQYF
.	.	TRBJ1-3	TRBV18	TGTGCCAGCTCACCATTCAGGGCTAATCCTGGAAACACCATATATTTT	CASSPFRANPGNTIYF
.	.	TRBJ2-7	TRBV4-2	TGTGCCAGCAGCCAAGATCAGGGGCCCTACGAGCAGTACTTC	CASSQDQGPYEQYF
TRBD2	.	TRBJ2-5	TRBV5-6	TGTGCCAGCACTGGACTAGCGGTTTATGGTACCCAGTACTTC	CASTGLAVYGTQYF
TRBD1	.	TRBJ2-7	TRBV18	TGTGCCAGCTCAGAAGGACAGGGCAGCTCCTACGAGCAGTACTTC	CASSEGQGSSYEQYF
TRBD2	few	TRBJ2-4	TRBV4-3	TGCGCCAGCAGAAAGAGGGTAGCGGGGGGGCGTAGTGACATTCAGTACTTC	CASRKRVAGGRSDIQYF
TRBD1	.	TRBJ1-4	TRBV29-1	TGCAGCGTGGGACAGGGGGCTGAAAAACTGTTTTTT	CSVGQGAEKLFF
TRBD1	.	TRBJ2-5	TRBV7-3	TGTGCCAGCGGGACAGGGGGCTCGGGAGAGACCCAGTACTTC	CASGTGGSGETQYF
.	.	TRBJ1-2	TRBV2	TGTGCCAGCATAACCGGGGGGGGGCTTTACTATGGCTACACCTTC	CASITGGGLYYGYTF
TRBD1	.	TRBJ2-7	TRBV10-3	TGTGCCATCAGGGCTACCGGGACAGACTACGAGCAGTACTTC	CAIRATGTDYEQYF
.	.	TRBJ2-7	TRBV7-2	TGTGCCAGCAGCTTAGTGGCGGGACAGAAGCCCTACGAGCAGTACTTC	CASSLVAGQKPYEQYF
.	.	TRBJ2-3	TRBV6-4	TGTGCCAGCAGTGACTCCTATCGTCGAATGGTCGATACGCAGTATTTT	CASSDSYRRMVDTQYF
.	.	TRBJ1-4	TRBV5-8	TGTGCCAGCAGCTTGGGGATTCAGGGTTTGGGTCCTAATGAAAAACTGTTTTTT	CASSLGIQGLGPNEKLFF
TRBD1	.	TRBJ1-2	TRBV5-1	TGCGCCAGCAGACAGGGGCCTGTACTAGCTAACTATGGCTACACCTTC	CASRQGPVLANYGYTF
.	.	TRBJ2-7	TRBV29-1	TGCAGCGTTAGAGGGTTGGGGTACGAGCAGTACTTC	CSVRGLGYEQYF
TRBD2	.	TRBJ2-5	TRBV4-2	TGTGCCAGCAGCCAAGAAGGTAGCGGGAGCGGCGAGACCCAGTACTTC	CASSQEGSGSGETQYF
.	.	TRBJ2-5	TRBV5-6	TGTGCCAGCAGCCTGAGGGCTGCGGGCGGCCAGGAGACCCAGTACTTC	CASSLRAAGGQETQYF
.	.	TRBJ2-3	TRBV28	TGTGCCAGCAGTGAGCGGACTAGCACAGATACGCAGTATTTT	CASSERTSTDTQYF
.	.	TRBJ1-6	TRBV27	TGTGCCAGCAGTTTATATGGCGGAATTAACTCGCCCCTCCACTTT	CASSLYGGINSPLHF
TRBD1	.	TRBJ2-7	TRBV11-2	TGTGCCAGCAGCTCCCCGCGGACAGGGGACGAGCAGTACTTC	CASSSPRTGDEQYF
.	.	TRBJ1-3	TRBV6-5	TGTGCCAGCAGTTACTCCGGGGACTCTGGAAACACCATATATTTT	CASSYSGDSGNTIYF
.	.	TRBJ1-1	TRBV27	TGTGCCAGCAGTTTATGGGGCACCCGAAACACTGAAGCTTTCTTT	CASSLWGTRNTEAFF
TRBD2	.	TRBJ2-7	TRBV19	TGTGCCAGCAAGACGTCCAGCGGGAGAGATGAGCAGTACTTC	CASKTSSGRDEQYF
TRBD1	.	TRBJ1-5	TRBV30	TGTGCCTGGAGGACAGGGGCTTATAGCAATCAGCCCCAGCATTTT	CAWRTGAYSNQPQHF
TRBD1	.	TRBJ1-2	TRBV7-9	TGTGCCAGCAGCTTAGAGGTGACAGGGCCCTTCGGCTACACCTTC	CASSLEVTGPFGYTF
.	.	TRBJ2-3	TRBV4-1	TGCGCCAGCAGCCGCTTGTTTAGGGAGGATACGCAGTATTTT	CASSRLFREDTQYF
.	.	TRBJ1-3	TRBV18	TGTGCCAGCTCAGAATCGGGGTTTGGCCCCTCTGGAAACACCATATATTTT	CASSESGFGPSGNTIYF
.	.	TRBJ1-4	TRBV7-9	TGTGCCAGCAGCTTGACTGGAAATAATGAAAAACTGTTTTTT	CASSLTGNNEKLFF
.	.	TRBJ2-2	TRBV7-9	TGTGCCAGCAGCTTAGGAGGGGGTTTCCAACCTAACACCGGGGAGCTGTTTTTT	CASSLGGGFQPNTGELFF
TRBD2	.	TRBJ2-7	TRBV4-1	TGCGCCAGCAGCCTACAATTAGCGGGAGGGCCTTGGGAGCAGTACTTC	CASSLQLAGGPWEQYF
TRBD1	.	TRBJ1-4	TRBV27	TGTGCCAGCAGTCCGGGGGACAGGAGGAATGAAAAACTGTTTTTT	CASSPGDRRNEKLFF
TRBD2	once	TRBJ2-1	TRBV29-1	TGCAGCGGGGAGGGTAGCGGGGGTGTTGTCGAGCAGTTCTTC	CSGEGSGGVVEQFF
TRBD2	.	TRBJ2-3	TRBV5-1	TGCGCCAGCAGCTCCGGGGCGGGAGCGGGAGATACGCAGTATTTT	CASSSGAGAGDTQYF
TRBD1	.	TRBJ2-5	TRBV7-2	TGTGCCAGCAGTCCAAGGGGGCTAGGGTTGGCCCAGTACTTC	CASSPRGLGLAQYF
TRBD2	.	TRBJ2-2	TRBV4-3	TGCGCCAGCAGCCAAGATTTAAGAACTAGCGGCCACCGCGGGGAGCTGTTTTTT	CASSQDLRTSGHRGELFF
TRBD1	.	TRBJ1-1	TRBV7-9	TGTGCCAGCAGCAGCACCGGGACAGGGCACACTGAAGCTTTCTTT	CASSSTGTGHTEAFF
.	.	TRBJ2-1	TRBV4-3	TGCGCCAGCAGCCTGGAAGGGGATTACTACAATGAGCAGTTCTTC	CASSLEGDYYNEQFF
TRBD1	.	TRBJ2-5	TRBV27	TGTGCCAGCAGTCTACCGACAGGGGGCCCAGAGACCCAGTACTTC	CASSLPTGGPETQYF
.	.	TRBJ1-4	TRBV27	TGTGCCAGCAGTTTGGGTCAGGGGCATGAAAAACTGTTTTTT	CASSLGQGHEKLFF